The subject of this entry is one T cell receptor (beta chain). This clonotype was detected many times. Its antigen has not been determined. No base quality values were provided; no much bigger clone lies one nucleotide off. The sample's treatment or condition label is to be understood as: allogeneic hematopoietic cell transplantation with graft depleted of TCRalphabeta T cells and CD19 B cells. The transplant recipients were children given TCRalphabeta/CD19-depleted allogeneic hematopoietic cell grafts. The sample originates from a study of T-cell reconstitution after alpha-beta-depleted transplantation in children listed by TCRdb under 2016. Background on the whole study: Using TCR repertoire profiling, the study quantitatively followed how T-cell immune reconstitution unfolded in children after TCRalphabeta/CD19-depleted allogeneic hematopoietic cell transplantation.

The CDR3 runs 10 residues from the cysteine to the phenylalanine. Only the CDR3 portion is preserved as DNA: 30 bases, with reading frame beginning at the first base. V is cut by 6 bases and J by 5 bases, and the space between the germline ends is 8 bases. CDR1 and CDR2, looked up from the germline V gene, are SQVTM and ANQGSEA. What the work shows at the level of the full study, not this receptor alone: In some patients, high TCRbeta diversity at day 60 was attributed to recipient T cells and intrathymic progenitors that had survived conditioning. About two months after transplant, the apparently early recovery of alphabetaT-cell counts reportedly depended on just several hundred clones that had expanded rapidly and came from non-depleted graft cells. The frequencies of hyperexpanded clones fell over the following months, and after one year, T-cell counts and TCRbeta diversity were mostly attributed to newly produced T cells.

The library was obtained by PCR. The sequencing machine was an Illumina HiSeq 2500. To normalize quantification of the TCRbeta repertoire, the TCR libraries were built with molecular barcoding that relied on unique molecular identifiers. The public reads were quality trimmed at Q25 with fastp and then assembled into clones with MiXCR by TCRdb, keeping productive beta chains. A single entry per CDR3 protein holds the most common genes and DNA from its merged rows. The sample table records some 100,000 distinct CDR3 sequences; around 15% of these occur just once. 15% to 20% of the sample is taken by the ten largest.

This sequence uses TRBV29-1 and TRBJ2-7, and TRBD2 may be the D gene, going by 6 matching bases. The receptor comes from a male patient aged 2 to 9 who had a stem cell transplant for acute lymphoblastic leukemia, so the T cells may come from the graft donor. The source was PBMCs, mostly from graft donor cells, collected 180 days after TCRalphabeta/CD19-depleted stem cell transplant. The nucleotide sequence is TGCAGCGTCGGAGGGAACGAGCAGTACTTC. This translates into CSVGGNEQYF.